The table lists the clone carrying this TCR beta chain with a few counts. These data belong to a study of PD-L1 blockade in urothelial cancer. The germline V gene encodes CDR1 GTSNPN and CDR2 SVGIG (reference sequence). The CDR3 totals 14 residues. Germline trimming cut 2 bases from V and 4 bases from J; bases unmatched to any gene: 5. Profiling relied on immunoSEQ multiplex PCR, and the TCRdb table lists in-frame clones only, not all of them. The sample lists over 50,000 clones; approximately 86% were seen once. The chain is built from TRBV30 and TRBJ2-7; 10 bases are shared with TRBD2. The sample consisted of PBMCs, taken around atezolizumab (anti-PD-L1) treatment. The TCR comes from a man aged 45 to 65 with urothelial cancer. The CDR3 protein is CAWSRPSGSYEQYF. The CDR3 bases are TGTGCCTGGAGTCGTCCTAGCGGGAGTTACGAGCAGTACTTC.